The 22 T cell receptor beta chains listed next were all sequenced from one sample in a study of T cell responses to AZD1222 COVID-19 vaccine (dated by TCRdb to about 2021). This sample's time point label indicates: about 28 days (+/-7) after the second vaccine dose. To prepare the library, the immunoSEQ multiplex PCR assay was applied. Sourced from immuneACCESS, this table was stored by TCRdb with only in-frame sequences that have V and J called. A share of the clones is absent; for the studies checked, an unresolved V gene accounts for under half, and the remainder has no known explanation. In this sample the table shows around 50,000 clones, over 75% of which occur a single time. Together, the top ten hold approximately 5% of the sample. The material was peripheral blood, obtained 28 days after the second AZD1222 dose. The receptor set was obtained from an adult who received the AZD1222 COVID-19 vaccine.

The chain links TRBV10-3 to TRBJ1-3; D is undetermined. Germline V CDR1 and CDR2: ENHRY, SYGVKD. This CDR3 has 14 amino acids. Between the trimmed V and J ends, which lost 6 bases and 0 bases, there was a span of 9 bases. The CDR3 here is CAIRNGRSGNTIYF. DNA for the CDR3: TGTGCCATCAGGAACGGTCGCTCTGGAAACACCATATATTTT.

V gene TRBV5-4 combines with J gene TRBJ1-1; D unclear. Germline V gives CDR1 SGHNT, CDR2 YYREEE (reference sequence). V lost 3 bases to trimming and J lost 0 bases, with 6 bases between them. CDR3 length equals 13 residues. The CDR3 nucleotides are TGTGCCAGCAGCTACGCTTTGAACACTGAAGCTTTCTTT. The encoded protein is CASSYALNTEAFF. The whole variable domain, filled in from reference TRBV5-4 and TRBJ1-1, reads ETGVTQSPTHLIKTRGQQVTLRCSSQSGHNTVSWYQQALGQGPQFIFQYYREEENGRGNFPPRFSGLQFPNYSSELNVNALELDDSALYLCASSYALNTEAFFGQGTRLTVV.

This clone showed up just once. The chain couples TRBV5-4 to TRBJ1-2; the match to TRBD1 covers 9 bases. The V gene end was trimmed by 0 bases and the J gene end by 4 bases; junction bases not matched to a gene: 7. Germline CDR1 is SGHNT and CDR2 is YYREEE (reference sequence). The CDR3 has 16 amino acids. The CDR3 region is CASSLGDRAEGYGYTF. The CDR3 DNA sequence: TGTGCCAGCAGCTTGGGGGACAGGGCAGAGGGCTATGGCTACACCTTC. The entire variable domain, with the rest obtained from reference TRBV5-4 and TRBJ1-2, is as follows: ETGVTQSPTHLIKTRGQQVTLRCSSQSGHNTVSWYQQALGQGPQFIFQYYREEENGRGNFPPRFSGLQFPNYSSELNVNALELDDSALYLCASSLGDRAEGYGYTFGSGTRLTVV.

The chain uses TRBV19 and TRBJ2-1, with a possible D match to TRBD1 (5 bases). The V end was cut by 0 bases, the J end by 11 bases, with 17 bases between. There are 15 residues in the CDR3. Germline assignment: CDR1 LNHDA and CDR2 SQIVND (reference sequence). This CDR3 reads CASSIDQQGRPQQFF. CDR3 in DNA: TGTGCCAGTAGTATAGATCAGCAGGGTCGGCCCCAGCAGTTCTTC.

The gene calls are TRBV2 and TRBJ2-4; 8 bases line up with TRBD1. CDR1 and CDR2 from the germline V gene are SNHLY and FYNNEI. V lost 6 bases, J lost 2 bases, and 3 bases stayed unmatched. The CDR3 has 14 residues. The DNA for the CDR3 is TGTGCCAGCAGCGACAGGGGAACCAAAAACATTCAGTACTTC. Its translation is CASSDRGTKNIQYF. The whole variable domain, filled in from reference TRBV2 and TRBJ2-4, reads EPEVTQTPSHQVTQMGQEVILRCVPISNHLYFYWYRQILGQKVEFLVSFYNNEISEKSEIFDDQFSVERPDGSNFTLKIRSTKLEDSAMYFCASSDRGTKNIQYFGAGTRLSVL.

The CDR3 loop reads CATGNQGNTEAFF. Here the CDR3 DNA reads TGTGCCACGGGTAACCAGGGGAACACTGAAGCTTTCTTT. The chain combines TRBV24-1 with TRBJ1-1, with a weak D call TRBD1 (5 bases). Trimming pared 10 bases from V and 1 base from J, leaving 12 bases between. Looked up from germline, CDR1 is KGHDR and CDR2 is SFDVKD. CDR3 length: 13 amino acids.

The chain is built from TRBV7-8 and TRBJ2-5, with 9 bases lining up with TRBD2. The CDR3 totals 11 residues. Unmatched junction bases numbered 4, after V lost 4 bases and J lost 13 bases. Germline lookup yields CDR1 SGHVS and CDR2 FQNEAQ. CDR3: CASSSLGLAYF. CDR3 nucleotide sequence: TGTGCCAGCAGCTCCCTGGGACTAGCGTACTTC.

The chain employs TRBV18 and TRBJ1-6; D ambiguous. CDR1 is KGHSH, CDR2 LQKENI, per germline. The length of the CDR3 is 14 residues. With 3 bases removed from V and 8 bases from J, the gap between germline ends came to 11 bases. CDR3 DNA: TGTGCCAGCTCACCTTCGGTCGGGGATTCACCCCTCCACTTT. Residues: CASSPSVGDSPLHF.

V usage is TRBV20-1 and J usage is TRBJ1-1; possible D gene TRBD1, 6 bases. The CDR3 is 11 amino acids. Germline V lookup: CDR1 DFQATT, CDR2 SNEGSKA (reference sequence). CDR3 sequence (DNA): TGCAGGGCAGGGGCGTACACTGAAGCTTTCTTT. Its translation is CRAGAYTEAFF.

This sequence joins TRBV11-2 and TRBJ2-7, with D unclear. The ends were cut back, 5 bases at V and 2 bases at J, with 10 bases in the middle. The germline V gene encodes CDR1 SGHAT and CDR2 FQNNGV. The CDR3 has 13 residues. CDR3 nucleotide sequence: TGTGCCAGCAGCATCGACGGTGCCTACGAGCAGTACTTC. It encodes CASSIDGAYEQYF.

This rearrangement joins TRBV5-1 to TRBJ2-5, with a weak D call TRBD1 (8 bases). The germline CDR1 and CDR2 sequences are SGHRS and YFSETQ. The CDR3 has 15 residues. V lost 3 bases to trimming and J lost 1 base, with 13 bases between them. The CDR3 reads CASSSTGEGQETQYF. The DNA of the CDR3 is TGCGCCAGCAGCTCGACAGGGGAGGGCCAAGAGACCCAGTACTTC.

The chain links TRBV7-9 to TRBJ2-5, with D possibly being TRBD1 or TRBD2 (5 bases each). Trimming took 1 base from V and 2 from J, leaving 14 bases between them. The germline CDR1 and CDR2 sequences are SEHNR and FQNEAQ (reference sequence). This CDR3 is built from 16 residues. CDR3: CASSLVWGMSQETQYF. The CDR3 DNA is TGTGCCAGCAGCTTAGTGTGGGGGATGAGTCAAGAGACCCAGTACTTC.

This clone has a handful of counts. The V and J genes are TRBV7-6 and TRBJ2-7, with 8 bases matching TRBD2. V lost 1 base and J lost 3; bases outside the gene matches: 5. The CDR3 extends over 15 amino acids. Looked up from germline, CDR1 is SGHVS and CDR2 is FNYEAQ. This CDR3 reads CASSLDSGAVYEQYF. The CDR3 DNA is TGTGCCAGCAGCTTAGATAGCGGGGCGGTCTACGAGCAGTACTTC. Full variable domain (rest looked up from reference TRBV7-6 and TRBJ2-7): GAGVSQSPRYKVTKRGQDVALRCDPISGHVSLYWYRQALGQGPEFLTYFNYEAQQDKSGLPNDRFSAERPEGSISTLTIQRTEQRDSAMYRCASSLDSGAVYEQYFGPGTRLTVT.

V is TRBV7-2 and J is TRBJ1-6; 7 bases are shared with TRBD1. J was trimmed by 7 bases and V by 3 bases; bases with no gene match: 6. This CDR3 contains 15 residues. Per the germline V gene, CDR1 is SGHTA and CDR2 is FQGNSA. This CDR3 is CASSFRDSRNSPLHF. CDR3 sequence (DNA): TGTGCCAGCAGCTTCCGGGACAGTCGGAATTCACCCCTCCACTTT.

V usage is TRBV2 and J usage is TRBJ2-1; D is unclear. This CDR3 has 15 residues. Germline assignment: CDR1 SNHLY and CDR2 FYNNEI. V was cut by 7 bases and J by 0 bases, with 13 bases left in between. The CDR3 DNA reads TGTGCCAGCACCGGTTTGCCCGGCTCCTACAATGAGCAGTTCTTC. This gives the protein CASTGLPGSYNEQFF.

The gene calls are TRBV5-1 and TRBJ1-2; D is unresolved. V gave up 4 bases and J gave up 4 bases, with 17 bases separating them. Germline CDR1 reads SGHRS; CDR2 reads YFSETQ. CDR3 length equals 15 residues. CDR3 in amino acids: CASSPSATEVYGYTF. For the CDR3, the DNA is TGCGCCAGCAGCCCTTCCGCGACGGAAGTCTATGGCTACACCTTC.

The chain joins TRBV28 to TRBJ2-5, with a tentative D call TRBD2 (6 bases). The CDR3 totals 13 residues. The germline CDR1 and CDR2 sequences are MDHEN and SYDVKM. V shed 9 bases and J shed 4 bases, with 15 bases lying between them. This CDR3 is CASLGWGVETQYF. The CDR3 DNA follows: TGTGCCAGTCTCGGGTGGGGGGTAGAGACCCAGTACTTC.

V and J are TRBV7-8 and TRBJ1-1; D ambiguous. Looked up from germline, CDR1 is SGHVS and CDR2 is FQNEAQ. The V end lost 5 bases, the J end lost 3 bases, and 16 bases lay between the germline ends. This CDR3 comprises 15 residues. CDR3 residues: CASSRVPLSDTEAFF. The CDR3 bases are TGTGCCAGCAGCCGGGTCCCCTTATCCGACACTGAAGCTTTCTTT.

This chain uses TRBV28 with TRBJ2-7; no firm D call. The germline V gene encodes CDR1 MDHEN and CDR2 SYDVKM. This CDR3 is 11 amino acids long. V dropped 10 bases and J dropped 5 bases, with 12 bases sitting between them. CDR3 in amino acids: CATLTTHEQYF. The DNA for the CDR3 is TGTGCCACCTTGACGACTCACGAGCAGTACTTC.

This sequence joins TRBV3-1 (or the pseudogene TRBV3-2) and TRBJ1-4; tentatively, D is TRBD1 (6 bases). CDR1 LGHDT and CDR2 YNNKEL come from the germline V gene (reference sequence). The CDR3 consists of 15 residues. Trimming cost V 5 bases and J 3 bases, with 13 bases left between them. CDR3 in DNA: TGTGCCAGCAGCACAACAGGGATATCTAATGAAAAACTGTTTTTT. Translation: CASSTTGISNEKLFF.

The rearrangement links TRBV29-1 to TRBJ1-2; D is possibly TRBD1 (6 bases). CDR1 and CDR2 from the germline V gene are SQVTM and ANQGSEA. Trimming cost V 4 bases and J 8 bases, with 14 bases left between them. CDR3 length: 12 residues. The CDR3 DNA reads as TGCAGCGTTGGAATCCCAGGGGACGGCTACACCTTC. This sequence encodes CSVGIPGDGYTF.

The chain employs TRBV9 and TRBJ1-2, with D perhaps matching TRBD1 (6 bases). Per the germline V gene, CDR1 is SGDLS and CDR2 is YYNGEE. This CDR3 is built from 14 residues. V dropped 0 bases and J dropped 0 bases, with 6 bases sitting between them. CDR3 in amino acids: CASSVGTANYGYTF. In DNA, the CDR3 is TGTGCCAGCAGCGTAGGGACAGCTAACTATGGCTACACCTTC.